One sample yielded the 19 T cell receptor beta chains listed below, sequenced in a study of T cell changes during pregnancy in multiple sclerosis (dated by TCRdb to between 2019 and 2020). Library preparation used the immunoSEQ multiplex PCR assay. This immuneACCESS table, as held by TCRdb, lists in-frame sequences with V and J called but not all clones. Of the missing ones, under half trace to an unresolved V gene in checked studies; the others have no known cause. The sample records tens of thousands of clones, around 90% of which are singletons. Less than 0.4% of the sample belongs to the ten largest clones. The specimen comprised CD4+ T cells from peripheral blood mononuclear cells, sampled before pregnancy. Receptor source: a female donor with multiple sclerosis, enrolled in a pregnancy study.

V gene TRBV18 combines with J gene TRBJ2-1; D call uncertain. The V end was cut by 3 bases, the J end by 8 bases, with 14 bases between. CDR1 and CDR2 (germline): KGHSH, LQKENI. The CDR3 is 14 residues long. The CDR3 DNA sequence: TGTGCCAGCTCACCCATCCCCAGCGCTCATGAGCAGTTCTTC. It is translated as CASSPIPSAHEQFF. Based on the CDR3 plus reference TRBV18 and TRBJ2-1, the full variable domain is NAGVMQNPRHLVRRRGQEARLRCSPMKGHSHVYWYRQLPEEGLKFMVYLQKENIIDESGMPKERFSAEFPKEGPSILRIQQVVRGDSAAYFCASSPIPSAHEQFFGPGTRLTVL.

The chain combines TRBV18 with TRBJ2-7, with D maybe TRBD1 (6 bases). CDR3 length equals 14 residues. Germline CDR1 KGHSH, CDR2 LQKENI. Trimming took off 0 bases at V and 6 bases at J, with 12 bases between the two ends. The CDR3 sequence: CASSPPTGWGEQYF. CDR3 DNA: TGTGCCAGCTCACCACCGACAGGATGGGGCGAGCAGTACTTC.

The chain recombines TRBV6-1 with TRBJ1-1, with D possibly matching TRBD1 (5 bases). The CDR3 is made up of 13 amino acids. V was shortened by 1 base and J by 7 bases, with 10 bases between the two germline ends. CDR1 is MNHNS and CDR2 is SASEGT in the germline V gene. The CDR3 protein is CASSEVRGGEAFF. CDR3 nucleotides: TGTGCCAGCAGTGAAGTAAGGGGTGGTGAAGCTTTCTTT.

The genes are TRBV5-6 and TRBJ1-1; 8 bases line up with TRBD1. In germline, CDR1 is SGHDT, CDR2 YYEEEE. The CDR3 spans 14 residues. After removal of 4 bases from V and 10 bases from J, the junction contained 12 bases not matched to a gene. The CDR3 sequence: CASSPGGQGVRAFF. Here the CDR3 DNA reads TGTGCCAGCAGCCCTGGAGGACAGGGAGTGAGAGCTTTCTTT. The full variable domain, rest sourced from reference TRBV5-6 and TRBJ1-1, is DAGVTQSPTHLIKTRGQQVTLRCSPKSGHDTVSWYQQALGQGPQFIFQYYEEEERQRGNFPDRFSGHQFPNYSSELNVNALLLGDSALYLCASSPGGQGVRAFFGQGTRLTVV.

The rearrangement links TRBV5-6 to TRBJ1-1, with TRBD1 matching over 11 bases. V was pared by 2 bases and J by 4 bases, with 10 bases of the junction left unmatched. Germline lookup yields CDR1 SGHDT and CDR2 YYEEEE. The CDR3 is made up of 17 amino acids. The CDR3 DNA sequence: TGTGCCAGCAGCTTATTACGGACAGGGGGCTTGGGCACTGAAGCTTTCTTT. This translates into CASSLLRTGGLGTEAFF.

The V call is TRBV4-2, the J call TRBJ2-7; 7 nucleotides match TRBD2. The germline gives CDR1 LGHNA, CDR2 YNFKEQ. J lost 2 bases, V lost 0 bases, and 7 bases had no gene match. CDR3 length: 16 residues. In DNA form, the CDR3 reads TGTGCCAGCAGCCAAGAACATAGCGGGCCACCCTACGAGCAGTACTTC. Protein sequence: CASSQEHSGPPYEQYF.

The rearrangement links TRBV27 to TRBJ1-5; D perhaps matches TRBD1 (5 bases). With 3 bases removed from V and 9 bases from J, the gap between germline ends came to 15 bases. CDR3 length: 14 residues. Germline V lookup: CDR1 MNHEY, CDR2 SMNVEV (reference sequence). CDR3 coding DNA: TGTGCCAGCAGTTTTAGGGGCCAAGCTCGGCCCCAGCATTTT. The encoded protein is CASSFRGQARPQHF.

The chain carries TRBV27 and TRBJ2-6; D gene uncertain. V was shortened by 5 bases and J by 1 base, with 21 bases between the two germline ends. The CDR3 sequence is 19 residues long. The germline gives CDR1 MNHEY, CDR2 SMNVEV (reference sequence). Here the CDR3 reads CASSGPWADFLSGANVLTF. As DNA, the CDR3 is TGTGCCAGCAGTGGGCCCTGGGCCGATTTCCTATCTGGGGCCAACGTCCTGACTTTC.

The chain employs TRBV7-8 and TRBJ2-3, with 9 bases fitting TRBD2. Germline V gives CDR1 SGHVS, CDR2 FQNEAQ. V shed 5 bases and J 7 bases; nucleotides not matched to a gene: 10. The CDR3 is 15 amino acids. The CDR3 here is CASSPGGSGSNTQYF. The CDR3, as DNA: TGTGCCAGCAGCCCTGGAGGTAGCGGGAGCAATACGCAGTATTTT.

The genes are TRBV30 and TRBJ2-7; 7 nucleotides agree with TRBD2. Per germline, CDR1 GTSNPN and CDR2 SVGIG (reference sequence). The CDR3 has 15 amino acids. V was clipped by 3 bases and J by 0 bases; unmatched bases: 8. The CDR3 region has the DNA TGTGCCTGGAGGGCTAGCGGAACCCTCTCCTACGAGCAGTACTTC. It is translated as CAWRASGTLSYEQYF.

The chain combines TRBV6-1 with TRBJ2-5; D call uncertain. There are 14 residues in the CDR3. Trimming cost V 6 bases and J 2 bases, with 13 bases left between them. Germline lookup yields CDR1 MNHNS and CDR2 SASEGT. Here the CDR3 DNA reads TGTGCCAGCAGGGTCCTAGGTTCACAAGAGACCCAGTACTTC. Residues: CASRVLGSQETQYF.

This chain joins TRBV6-1 and TRBJ2-5; D not resolved. The V and J ends lost 5 bases and 5 bases respectively, with 15 bases between them. Germline CDR1 is MNHNS and CDR2 is SASEGT. The CDR3 consists of 14 residues. This CDR3 reads CASSLEIRSETQYF. CDR3 nucleotides: TGTGCCAGCAGTCTAGAAATTCGGAGTGAGACCCAGTACTTC.

The chain employs TRBV7-8 and TRBJ2-2; maybe TRBD2 (6 bases). The germline V gene has CDR1 SGHVS and CDR2 FQNEAQ. The V gene lost 3 bases and the J gene lost 3 bases, with 14 bases spanning the gap. The CDR3 has 16 amino acids. CDR3 nucleotides: TGTGCCAGCAGCTTGACGGGAGTCGCGGACACCGGGGAGCTGTTTTTT. Residues: CASSLTGVADTGELFF.

The chain carries TRBV27 and TRBJ2-7; TRBD2 matches at 9 bases. J was trimmed by 1 base and V by 7 bases; bases with no gene match: 14. This CDR3 contains 17 residues. Germline assignment: CDR1 MNHEY and CDR2 SMNVEV (reference sequence). CDR3 bases: TGTGCCAGCATCCCCCAAGGACGCGGGAGGGCTTCCTACGAGCAGTACTTC. Protein: CASIPQGRGRASYEQYF.

The V and J genes are TRBV10-2 and TRBJ2-4; 7 bases are a match to TRBD1. The V and J ends lost 2 bases and 3 bases, in that order; junction bases with no gene match: 7. Germline-derived CDR1 and CDR2 are WSHSY and SAAADI. The CDR3 sequence is 16 residues long. In DNA, the CDR3 is TGCGCCAGCAGTGAGGGACCAGGGGGTAGCAAAAACATTCAGTACTTC. Its protein is CASSEGPGGSKNIQYF.

The gene calls are TRBV11-2 and TRBJ2-2, with unresolved D. V lost 0 bases and J 6 bases, leaving 5 bases between the germline ends. There are 13 residues in the CDR3. The V gene's germline CDR1 is SGHAT and CDR2 FQNNGV. This CDR3 reads CASSLELAGELFF. DNA of the CDR3: TGTGCCAGCAGCTTAGAACTTGCCGGGGAGCTGTTTTTT.

The V gene is TRBV10-1, the J gene TRBJ2-5; D gene ambiguous. This CDR3 region has 14 residues. CDR1 and CDR2 from the germline V gene are WNHNN and SYGVQD (reference sequence). Trimming took off 3 bases at V and 1 base at J, with 9 bases between the two ends. CDR3 bases: TGCGCCAGCAGTGACGGCGGCTCCCAAGAGACCCAGTACTTC. Its protein product is CASSDGGSQETQYF.

The genes are TRBV5-6 and TRBJ1-5; TRBD1 matches at 9 bases. The germline V gene has CDR1 SGHDT and CDR2 YYEEEE. Trimming cost V 4 bases and J 0 bases; bases outside gene matches: 8. This CDR3 has 17 amino acids. The CDR3 DNA reads as TGTGCCAGCAGCGGGGGACAGGGAAGCTATAGCAATCAGCCCCAGCATTTT. It yields the protein CASSGGQGSYSNQPQHF. The full variable domain, rest sourced from reference TRBV5-6 and TRBJ1-5, is DAGVTQSPTHLIKTRGQQVTLRCSPKSGHDTVSWYQQALGQGPQFIFQYYEEEERQRGNFPDRFSGHQFPNYSSELNVNALLLGDSALYLCASSGGQGSYSNQPQHFGDGTRLSIL.

Points on this clone: The same CDR3 can be traced to other DNA sequences in this sample. The CDR3 loop reads CASPRDRGRRETQYF. The CDR3 coding sequence is TGTGCCAGCCCCCGGGACAGGGGCCGGAGAGAGACCCAGTACTTC. This sequence joins TRBV2 and TRBJ2-5, with 10 bases fitting TRBD1. Losses at the gene ends were 8 bases for V and 4 bases for J; bases not matched to a gene: 10. CDR1 and CDR2 (germline): SNHLY, FYNNEI. The CDR3 has 15 amino acids.